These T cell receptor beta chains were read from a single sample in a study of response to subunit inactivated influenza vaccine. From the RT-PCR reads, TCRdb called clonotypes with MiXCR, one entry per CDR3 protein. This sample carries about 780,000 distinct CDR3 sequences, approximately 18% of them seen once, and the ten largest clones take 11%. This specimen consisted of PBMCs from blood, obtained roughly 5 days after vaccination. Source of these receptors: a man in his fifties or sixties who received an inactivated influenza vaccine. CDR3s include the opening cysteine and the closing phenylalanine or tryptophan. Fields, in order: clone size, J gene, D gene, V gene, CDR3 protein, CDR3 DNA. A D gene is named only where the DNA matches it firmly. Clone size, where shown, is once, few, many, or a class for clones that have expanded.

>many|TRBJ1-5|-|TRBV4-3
CASSPLPVGRQPQHF
TGCGCCAGCAGTCCATTACCCGTGGGTCGACAGCCCCAGCATTTT
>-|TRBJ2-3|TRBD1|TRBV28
CASTDRTGLSTDTQYF
TGTGCCAGCACCGACAGGACAGGGCTCAGCACAGATACGCAGTATTTT
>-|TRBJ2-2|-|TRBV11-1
CASSDPNRDTGELFF
TGTGCCAGCAGCGACCCAAACAGGGACACCGGGGAGCTGTTTTTT
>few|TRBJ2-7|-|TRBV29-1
CSVKIYYEQYF
TGCAGCGTTAAGATCTACTACGAGCAGTACTTC
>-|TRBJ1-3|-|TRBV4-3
CASSRARTAGNTIYF
TGCGCCAGCAGCCGCGCCCGGACAGCTGGAAACACCATATATTTT
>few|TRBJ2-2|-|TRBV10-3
CAISETRANGELFF
TGTGCCATCAGTGAGACGAGGGCGAACGGGGAGCTGTTTTTT
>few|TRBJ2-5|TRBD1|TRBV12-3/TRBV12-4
CASSTLDRGFGKETQYF
TGTGCCAGCAGTACCCTCGACAGGGGGTTCGGTAAAGAGACCCAGTACTTC
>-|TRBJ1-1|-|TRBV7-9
CASTPSRVANTEAFF
TGTGCCAGCACTCCGTCCCGGGTGGCCAACACTGAAGCTTTCTTT
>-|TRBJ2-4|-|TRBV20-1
CSASASTVAKNIQYF
TGCAGTGCTAGTGCGTCGACGGTAGCCAAAAACATTCAGTACTTC
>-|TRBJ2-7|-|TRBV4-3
CASSQEAGTYEQYF
TGCGCCAGCAGCCAAGAGGCGGGAACCTACGAGCAGTACTTC
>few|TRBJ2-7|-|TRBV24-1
CATSDLNRDEQYF
TGTGCCACCAGTGATTTGAACAGGGACGAGCAGTACTTC
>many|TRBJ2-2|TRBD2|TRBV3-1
CASSNVRSGSGGELFF
TGTGCCAGCAGCAACGTCCGAAGCGGGAGTGGTGGGGAGCTGTTTTTT
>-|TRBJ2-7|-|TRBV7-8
CASSLRATSSEQYF
TGTGCCAGCAGCTTAAGGGCTACGTCTTCTGAGCAGTACTTC
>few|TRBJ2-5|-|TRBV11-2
CASSLYYWDTSQETQYF
TGTGCCAGCAGCTTATATTATTGGGATACATCCCAAGAGACCCAGTACTTC
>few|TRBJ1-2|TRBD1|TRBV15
CATSRDGQGGYGYTF
TGTGCCACCAGCAGAGACGGACAGGGAGGCTATGGCTACACCTTC
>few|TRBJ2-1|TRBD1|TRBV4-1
CASSSDRARFF
TGCGCCAGCAGCTCTGACAGGGCTCGGTTCTTC
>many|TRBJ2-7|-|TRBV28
CASRHTSDLPRAYEQYF
TGTGCCAGCCGCCATACATCGGACCTACCCCGGGCCTACGAGCAGTACTTC
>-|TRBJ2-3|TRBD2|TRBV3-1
CASSPVAGDLTDTQYF
TGTGCCAGCAGCCCCGTAGCGGGGGATCTCACAGATACGCAGTATTTT
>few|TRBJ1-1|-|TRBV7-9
CASSPVPVTEAFF
TGTGCCAGCAGCCCAGTCCCGGTGACTGAAGCTTTCTTT
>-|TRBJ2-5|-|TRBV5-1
CASSTRSRETQYF
TGCGCCAGCAGCACCAGGAGTAGAGAGACCCAGTACTTC
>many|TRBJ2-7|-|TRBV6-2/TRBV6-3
CASSYYGGYEQYF
TGTGCCAGCAGTTACTACGGCGGCTACGAGCAGTACTTC
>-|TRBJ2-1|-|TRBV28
CASTEISGLLSSYNEQFF
TGTGCCAGCACGGAAATTAGCGGCCTCTTAAGCTCCTACAATGAGCAGTTCTTC
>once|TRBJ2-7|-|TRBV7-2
CASSLALSGPYYEQYF
TGTGCCAGCAGCTTAGCGTTATCAGGGCCGTACTACGAGCAGTACTTC
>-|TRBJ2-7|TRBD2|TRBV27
CASSSTGLAGAGGYEQYF
TGTGCCAGCAGTTCTACGGGACTAGCGGGAGCGGGCGGCTACGAGCAGTACTTC
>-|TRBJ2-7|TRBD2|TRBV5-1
CASSLVKAGVSSYEQYF
TGCGCCAGCAGCCTCGTAAAAGCGGGGGTGAGCTCCTACGAGCAGTACTTC
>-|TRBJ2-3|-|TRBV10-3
CAIRRGGSTDTQYF
TGTGCCATCAGGAGGGGAGGTAGCACAGATACGCAGTATTTT
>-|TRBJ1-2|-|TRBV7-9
CASSIRDYGYTF
TGTGCCAGCAGTATACGGGACTATGGCTACACCTTC
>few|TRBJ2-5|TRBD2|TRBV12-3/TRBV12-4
CASSPQPGLAEQETQYF
TGTGCCAGCAGTCCCCAACCCGGGCTAGCGGAGCAAGAGACCCAGTACTTC